These T cell receptor beta chains were read from a single sample in a study of CD8+ T cells in alopecia areata. Clones were read by immunoSEQ multiplex PCR, and TCRdb kept only the in-frame ones, dropping some. The sample lists over 150,000 clones, 55% to 75% occurring once. Sample: CD4+ T cells sorted from blood, taken at week 24, from a patient treated with tofacitinib. The receptors derive from a human donor with alopecia areata. The CDR3 runs from the conserved cysteine through the conserved F or W. The order of the fields is J gene, V gene, D gene, clone size, CDR3 protein, CDR3 DNA. The D gene is left open where the match is weak. Some rows mark clone size as missing; the rest say once, few, many or name a class of expanded clone.

TRBJ2-5 | TRBV7-2 | NA | NA | CASTTAGKETQYF | TGTGCCAGCACCACGGCGGGTAAAGAGACCCAGTACTTC
TRBJ2-7 | TRBV5-1 | NA | NA | CASSLLQESGEQYF | TGCGCCAGCAGCTTGTTACAGGAGTCGGGCGAGCAGTACTTC
TRBJ2-1 | TRBV5-6 | TRBD2 | NA | CASAYRGLEYNEQFF | TGTGCCAGCGCTTATAGGGGACTAGAGTACAATGAGCAGTTCTTC
TRBJ2-2 | TRBV7-9 | TRBD2 | few | CASSQGTSGIPGELFF | TGTGCCAGCAGCCAAGGGACTAGCGGGATCCCCGGGGAGCTGTTTTTT
TRBJ2-5 | TRBV27 | TRBD2 | NA | CASGLATTTQETQYF | TGTGCCAGCGGACTAGCGACCACCACCCAAGAGACCCAGTACTTC
TRBJ1-2 | TRBV5-4 | NA | once | CASSFMGGDGYTF | TGTGCCAGCAGCTTTATGGGGGGTGATGGCTACACCTTC
TRBJ1-2 | TRBV25-1 | NA | NA | CASSETDRGPYGYTF | TGTGCCAGCAGTGAGACAGACAGAGGACCCTATGGCTACACCTTC
TRBJ2-2 | TRBV9 | NA | NA | CASSLRANTGELFF | TGTGCCAGCAGCCTAAGGGCGAACACCGGGGAGCTGTTTTTT
TRBJ2-1 | TRBV5-1 | NA | NA | CASSLSLELGGEQFF | TGCGCCAGCAGCTTGAGCCTGGAACTGGGTGGTGAGCAGTTCTTC
TRBJ2-1 | TRBV7-3 | TRBD2 | NA | CASSPSGTSRFDEQFF | TGTGCCAGCAGCCCTAGCGGGACTAGCAGGTTTGATGAGCAGTTCTTC
TRBJ1-5 | TRBV19 | NA | NA | CASSTFNQPQHF | TGTGCCAGTAGTACCTTCAATCAGCCCCAGCATTTT
TRBJ1-4 | TRBV2 | NA | NA | CASFATNEKLFF | TGTGCCAGCTTTGCAACTAATGAAAAACTGTTTTTT
TRBJ1-1 | TRBV5-4 | NA | NA | CASRATPGFTMNTEAFF | TGTGCCAGCCGAGCTACCCCAGGGTTTACAATGAACACTGAAGCTTTCTTT
TRBJ1-1 | TRBV29-1 | NA | once | CSVEGGQMNTEAFF | TGCAGCGTGGAGGGTGGACAGATGAACACTGAAGCTTTCTTT
TRBJ1-5 | TRBV6-1 | NA | NA | CASSEIKFGLQIAPQHF | TGTGCCAGCAGTGAAATTAAATTTGGGCTACAGATTGCTCCCCAGCATTTT
TRBJ1-1 | TRBV7-8 | TRBD1 | NA | CASSLGPGRGVNTEAFF | TGTGCCAGCAGCTTAGGCCCGGGCAGGGGGGTGAACACTGAAGCTTTCTTT
TRBJ2-5 | TRBV10-3 | NA | NA | CAISEAGETQYF | TGTGCCATCAGTGAGGCGGGAGAGACCCAGTACTTC
TRBJ1-1 | TRBV5-4 | NA | few | CASSQDWGNTEAFF | TGTGCCAGCAGCCAAGATTGGGGGAACACTGAAGCTTTCTTT
TRBJ2-1 | TRBV7-9 | TRBD2 | NA | CASSFDSGRAQFF | TGTGCCAGCAGCTTTGATAGCGGGAGGGCCCAGTTCTTC
TRBJ2-4 | TRBV29-1 | NA | few | CSVDQGPVQYF | TGCAGCGTTGATCAGGGCCCTGTACAGTACTTC